The 27 T cell receptor beta chains in this list originate from one sample, sequenced in a study of blood T cell repertoires in COVID-19. Produced via immunoSEQ multiplex PCR; TCRdb's table is partial and in-frame only. Of more than 100,000 clones in the sample, 84% were seen once. The specimen sequenced was peripheral blood. The source is a woman aged 25 to 39 who had recovered from COVID-19.

The chain recombines TRBV9 with TRBJ2-2, with TRBD1 as a possible D gene (5 bases). The CDR3 is 16 amino acids. V shed 4 bases and J shed 7 bases, with 20 bases lying between them. Germline V CDR1 and CDR2: SGDLS, YYNGEE. The CDR3 coding sequence is TGTGCCAGCAGCTCCCCGACAGCCCGTGAAATCGGGGAGCTGTTTTTT. It specifies CASSSPTAREIGELFF.

V usage is TRBV6-5 and J usage is TRBJ1-5, with 9 bases lining up with TRBD1. Germline values: CDR1 MNHEY, CDR2 SVGAGI. This CDR3 spans 15 amino acids. The trim removed 6 bases at V and 5 bases at J, leaving 8 bases unmatched. The CDR3 DNA is TGTGCCAGCAGCGATCTACAGGGGGCTGATCAGCCCCAGCATTTT. Residues: CASSDLQGADQPQHF.

The V call is TRBV6-5, the J call TRBJ2-7; 11 bases agree with TRBD1. The germline V gene has CDR1 MNHEY and CDR2 SVGAGI. Germline trimming cut 5 bases from V and 5 bases from J; bases unmatched to any gene: 2. The CDR3 extends over 13 amino acids. CDR3 sequence (DNA): TGTGCCAGCAGTCGGGACAGGGGGGACGAGCAGTACTTC. Its protein is CASSRDRGDEQYF.

The chain couples TRBV6-6 to TRBJ2-2; D might be TRBD1 (7 bases). The CDR3 spans 16 residues. Trimming shortened V by 0 bases and J by 7 bases, and 15 bases separated the two germline ends. The germline V gene has CDR1 MNHNY and CDR2 SVGAGI (reference sequence). The CDR3, as DNA: TGTGCCAGCAGTTACTCGACAGGGTACGGGGGCGGGGAGCTGTTTTTT. It yields the protein CASSYSTGYGGGELFF.

This clone occurred a few times. The chain employs TRBV3-1 (or the pseudogene TRBV3-2) and TRBJ1-3; tentative D call: TRBD1 (6 bases). V was shortened by 4 bases and J by 5 bases, with 12 bases between the two germline ends. In germline, CDR1 is LGHDT, CDR2 YNNKEL (reference sequence). The CDR3 is made up of 14 amino acids. CDR3 protein: CASSPSGTRNTIYF. The CDR3 nucleotides are TGTGCCAGCAGCCCCTCCGGGACAAGAAACACCATATATTTT.

The chain combines TRBV19 with TRBJ2-5; 7 positions match TRBD1. V dropped 4 bases and J dropped 4; count of bases not matched to a gene: 6. The CDR3 length is 14 residues. Germline-derived CDR1 and CDR2 are LNHDA and SQIVND (reference sequence). This CDR3 is CASSTNDRAETQYF. The CDR3 nucleotides read TGTGCCAGTAGTACTAACGACAGGGCAGAGACCCAGTACTTC.

This clone has only a few counts. The CDR3 spells CASSFSGTAYEQYF. In DNA form, the CDR3 reads TGTGCCAGCAGCTTCTCCGGGACAGCCTACGAGCAGTACTTC. The gene calls are TRBV7-9 and TRBJ2-7; TRBD1 agrees at 7 bases. Losses at the gene ends were 3 bases for V and 2 bases for J; bases not matched to a gene: 4. CDR3 length: 14 residues. Germline-derived CDR1 and CDR2 are SEHNR and FQNEAQ (reference sequence).

The chain has TRBV7-9 and TRBJ2-1; D is perhaps TRBD2 (6 bases). V lost 5 bases, J lost 4 bases, and 15 bases lay in between. The CDR3 length is 15 residues. CDR1 and CDR2 from the germline V gene are SEHNR and FQNEAQ (reference sequence). CDR3 nucleotide sequence: TGTGCCAGCAGCCCCGAACGGACTACGTACAATGAGCAGTTCTTC. It yields the protein CASSPERTTYNEQFF.

The gene calls are TRBV6-6 and TRBJ1-2, with D possibly TRBD1 on 6 matching bases. The CDR3 contains 17 residues. Germline-derived CDR1 and CDR2 are MNHNY and SVGAGI (reference sequence). The ends were cut back, 5 bases at V and 5 bases at J, with 24 bases in the middle. CDR3 sequence: CASSLRRTDGALYGYTF. Here the CDR3 DNA reads TGTGCCAGCAGTCTCCGCCGGACAGATGGGGCACTATATGGCTACACCTTC.

This clone was seen more than once but under ten times. The chain links TRBV3-1 (or the pseudogene TRBV3-2) to TRBJ2-4, with D tentatively TRBD1 (5 bases). Germline V CDR1 and CDR2: LGHDT, YNNKEL (reference sequence). Deletions cut 1 base from V and 6 bases from J, with 10 bases between. This CDR3 comprises 14 residues. In DNA form, the CDR3 reads TGTGCCAGCAGCCAAGTTCAGGGTTCAAACATTCAGTACTTC. Residues: CASSQVQGSNIQYF.

V is TRBV15 and J is TRBJ2-5; D not resolved. This CDR3 is 12 amino acids long. The ends were cut back, 1 base at V and 7 bases at J, with 7 bases in the middle. CDR1 is LNHNV, CDR2 YYDKDF, per germline (reference sequence). The CDR3 sequence is CATSRGSGTQYF. CDR3 coding DNA: TGTGCCACCAGCAGAGGCAGTGGGACCCAGTACTTC.

V and J are TRBV4-1 and TRBJ2-1, with 11 nucleotides matching TRBD2. CDR3 length: 17 amino acids. V was pared by 4 bases and J by 10 bases, with 15 bases of the junction left unmatched. CDR1 and CDR2 (germline): MGHRA, YSYEKL. CDR3 coding DNA: TGCGCCAGCAGCCCTATCCTAGCCCGGACTAGCGGGCGAGAGCAGTTCTTC. It codes for CASSPILARTSGREQFF.

The rearrangement links TRBV19 to TRBJ2-7; D not resolved. V was pared by 1 base and J by 5 bases, with 18 bases between. Germline V gives CDR1 LNHDA, CDR2 SQIVND (reference sequence). The CDR3 has 16 residues. The DNA of the CDR3 is TGTGCCAGTAGTATAGGTGTTAGTCAAGAAGTCAACGAGCAGTACTTC. Protein sequence: CASSIGVSQEVNEQYF.

The rearrangement joins TRBV5-1 to TRBJ2-7, with TRBD1 matching over 10 bases. V dropped 2 bases and J dropped 6; count of bases not matched to a gene: 5. The germline CDR1 and CDR2 sequences are SGHRS and YFSETQ. CDR3 size: 14 residues. The chain's CDR3 is CASSLRDRGSEQYF. The CDR3 DNA follows: TGCGCCAGCAGCTTACGGGACAGGGGAAGCGAGCAGTACTTC.

This sequence joins TRBV7-8 and TRBJ1-5, with 9 nucleotides matching TRBD1. After removal of 5 bases from V and 9 bases from J, the junction contained 14 bases not matched to a gene. Germline lookup yields CDR1 SGHVS and CDR2 FQNEAQ. The CDR3 consists of 16 residues. As DNA, the CDR3 is TGTGCCAGCAGCCTCCGGGACAGGGACGATGGAGGGCCCCAGCATTTT. Translated, it gives CASSLRDRDDGGPQHF.

The J gene is TRBJ1-6, the V gene TRBV5-6, with D unclear. Germline loops: CDR1 SGHDT, CDR2 YYEEEE. Trimming took off 0 bases at V and 9 bases at J, with 16 bases between the two ends. The CDR3 runs 16 residues. The CDR3 region is CASSLANPRTVSPLHF. As DNA, the CDR3 is TGTGCCAGCAGCTTGGCGAACCCGCGAACAGTTTCACCCCTCCACTTT.

This chain uses TRBV7-2 with TRBJ2-1; TRBD2 agrees at 10 bases. V lost 3 bases to trimming and J lost 6 bases; unmatched junction nucleotides: 5. CDR1 and CDR2 from the germline V gene are SGHTA and FQGNSA. CDR3 length equals 15 residues. This chain's CDR3 is CASSLGAGGLNEQFF. DNA of the CDR3: TGTGCCAGCAGCTTGGGAGCGGGGGGGCTCAATGAGCAGTTCTTC.

The rearrangement joins TRBV11-2 to TRBJ1-5; no firm D call. Germline CDR1 SGHAT, CDR2 FQNNGV. The length of the CDR3 is 15 residues. The V gene lost 0 bases and the J gene lost 1 base, with 7 bases spanning the gap. CDR3 protein: CASSLDPRSNQPQHF. CDR3 bases: TGTGCCAGCAGCTTAGATCCCAGGAGCAATCAGCCCCAGCATTTT.

This clone turned up a few times. V and J are TRBV28 and TRBJ1-5, with D perhaps matching TRBD1 (6 bases). Germline CDR1 and CDR2: MDHEN and SYDVKM. Deletions cut 8 bases from V and 7 bases from J, with 15 bases between. This CDR3 spans 13 amino acids. This CDR3 reads CASERRGKQPQHF. The CDR3 bases are TGTGCCAGCGAACGCAGGGGAAAGCAGCCCCAGCATTTT.

The gene calls are TRBV7-9 and TRBJ1-1; D remains ambiguous. Deletions cut 5 bases from V and 0 bases from J, with 13 bases between. Germline values: CDR1 SEHNR, CDR2 FQNEAQ (reference sequence). The CDR3 totals 15 residues. The CDR3 DNA reads TGTGCCAGCAGCCACCGGGAGGGAATGAACACTGAAGCTTTCTTT. Encoded protein: CASSHREGMNTEAFF.

This chain joins TRBV5-4 and TRBJ2-1; D is perhaps TRBD2 (6 bases). The ends were cut back, 0 bases at V and 6 bases at J, with 16 bases in the middle. The CDR3 runs to 16 residues. Germline values: CDR1 SGHNT, CDR2 YYREEE (reference sequence). The chain's CDR3 is CASSLGRDSIGNEQFF. In DNA, the CDR3 is TGTGCCAGCAGCTTGGGGCGGGACTCCATCGGCAATGAGCAGTTCTTC.

CDR3 in amino acids: CASSLDLRLAYEQFF. CDR3 coding DNA: TGTGCCAGCAGCTTAGATCTCCGGCTAGCCTATGAGCAGTTCTTC. This chain connects TRBV7-9 to TRBJ2-1, with D possibly TRBD2 on 5 matching bases. The V gene lost 1 base and the J gene lost 8 bases, with 15 bases spanning the gap. The CDR3 has 15 residues. The germline gives CDR1 SEHNR, CDR2 FQNEAQ (reference sequence). Full variable domain (outside the CDR3, taken from reference TRBV7-9 and TRBJ2-1): DTGVSQNPRHKITKRGQNVTFRCDPISEHNRLYWYRQTLGQGPEFLTYFQNEAQLEKSRLLSDRFSAERPKGSFSTLEIQRTEQGDSAMYLCASSLDLRLAYEQFFGPGTRLTVL.

CDR3 protein: CASSMLASNQPQHF. The CDR3 nucleotides read TGTGCCAGTAGTATGTTGGCCAGCAATCAGCCCCAGCATTTT. V and J are TRBV19 and TRBJ1-5, with D unresolved. Trimming removed 3 bases at V and 1 base at J, with 7 bases between. This CDR3 has 14 amino acids. In germline, CDR1 is LNHDA, CDR2 SQIVND (reference sequence).

The chain has TRBV3-1 (or the pseudogene TRBV3-2) and TRBJ2-5; TRBD2 matches at 8 bases. With V trimmed by 1 base and J by 5 bases, 9 bases remained unmatched. This CDR3 is built from 16 residues. CDR1 LGHDT and CDR2 YNNKEL come from the germline V gene (reference sequence). This chain's CDR3 is CASSQVTAGGRETQYF. DNA of the CDR3: TGTGCCAGCAGCCAAGTAACCGCGGGAGGTCGGGAGACCCAGTACTTC.

This clone showed up just once. The gene calls are TRBV19 and TRBJ1-3, with a tentative D call TRBD1 (5 bases). The CDR3 has 15 residues. The ends were cut back, 5 bases at V and 4 bases at J, with 15 bases in the middle. The germline CDR1 and CDR2 sequences are LNHDA and SQIVND (reference sequence). This CDR3 is CASSAQGYKGNTIYF. The CDR3 coding sequence is TGTGCCAGTAGTGCGCAGGGCTACAAAGGAAACACCATATATTTT.

The chain combines TRBV5-8 with TRBJ2-7; 8 bases match TRBD1. CDR3 length: 14 amino acids. The V and J ends lost 3 bases and 6 bases, in that order; junction bases with no gene match: 8. In germline, CDR1 is SGHTS, CDR2 YDEGEE. DNA for the CDR3: TGTGCCAGCAGCTATTATGGACAGGGAGGCGAGCAGTACTTC. Its protein is CASSYYGQGGEQYF.

The gene calls are TRBV7-9 and TRBJ1-6, with 10 bases fitting TRBD1. Trimming cost V 6 bases and J 6 bases; bases outside gene matches: 5. CDR1 SEHNR and CDR2 FQNEAQ come from the germline V gene (reference sequence). The CDR3 runs 15 residues. CDR3 sequence: CASRSDRGSNSPLHF. In nucleotides, the CDR3 is TGTGCCAGCAGATCGGACAGGGGGAGTAATTCACCCCTCCACTTT.